This T cell receptor (beta chain) appears in the sequencing data of a study of Graves' ophthalmopathy and Graves' hyperthyroidism. This clonotype was observed once. The length of the CDR3 is 14 residues. The V gene end was trimmed by 3 bases and the J gene end by 4 bases; junction bases not matched to a gene: 6. Germline CDR1 is DFQATT and CDR2 is SNEGSKA (reference sequence). From RNA, the CDR3 regions of TCR beta chains were amplified and sequenced. In the first round, RT-PCR was carried out with HTBI primers, and a multiplex PCR formed the second round. TCRdb used MiXCR to reprocess the multiplex PCR reads, holding one entry per CDR3 protein. The sample gives 580,000 or so distinct CDR3 sequences, about 35% of which show up once; 3.5% to 5% is in the top ten.

Sequencing was done on a sample of peripheral blood or thyroid tissue (not recorded which). The receptor was derived from an adult man with Graves' hyperthyroidism. The chain combines TRBV20-1 with TRBJ2-7, with 10 bases that match TRBD1. This CDR3 is CSASIGTGAYEQYF. In DNA form, the CDR3 reads TGCAGTGCTAGTATCGGGACAGGGGCTTACGAGCAGTACTTC.